Here is one T cell receptor (beta chain) with its context. What this receptor recognizes is not known. This sample is part of a study of cytomegalovirus exposure and HLA in healthy donors (dated by TCRdb to 2016 to 2017). Regarding the study in general: According to an earlier analysis of 450 to 650 of the donors, some 180 million T cells yielded 120 million or so unique TCR beta sequences and about 280 Gb of sequence data. An early release that covered more than 550 HLA-typed donors contained about 300 gigabases of sequencing data and 70 million to 100 million unique TCR sequences. Of the 398 genotyped donors, about 80% fell in the genetic ancestry cluster associated with self-reported Caucasian donors. The study aimed to test whether cataloging public T cell receptors could reveal signatures of past pathogen exposure. The study profiled the T cell repertoires of under 850 subjects by immunosequencing and related them to cytomegalovirus serostatus. In addition to the first cohort of 650 to 800 subjects, a separate validation cohort of 120 different subjects was used. High-throughput TCR immunosequencing, statistical association of individual TCRs with disease status, and machine learning were combined to predict cytomegalovirus infection status. A later analysis re-examined previously published TCR beta repertoires from about 700 donors and added high-resolution HLA genotyping to investigate patterns of TCR occurrence. Rather than drawing on any new phenotypic data, the later analysis identified candidate immune exposures from TCR beta sequences and the way those sequences occurred across donors. In an earlier analysis of 587 of the donors, high-throughput TCR beta sequencing was used to judge whether each TCR beta V gene segment behaved as functional or pseudogenic. Donor age, sex, ethnicity and CMV serostatus were collected together with the repertoire data. A later genetic analysis took genome-wide SNP genotypes for about 55% of the roughly 670 donors and used that subset as a discovery cohort. All discovery cohort repertoires had been generated using a single sequencing platform. Both class I and class II loci were covered by HLA typing, at four-digit resolution. The number of donors typed differed by locus, with roughly 620-630 for A, B, C, DRB1 and DQB1, roughly 520 for DQA1, approximately 570 for DPA1, and approximately 470 for DPB1. A few DR-DQ haplotypes were handled as single units for association and clustering because linkage in the cohort was strong. Among about 360 genotyped donors of the cohort, an average of approximately 230,000 unique TCR beta nucleotide sequences were sequenced per donor, roughly 18% of them non-productive. Here is what the overall study found, with its caveats: CMV serostatus was the only immune exposure information available for the cohort. A further reported finding was that TCR beta sequences accurately predicted the HLA-A and HLA-B alleles for most subjects in the first cohort. In vitro tests confirmed that a few of the cytomegalovirus-associated TCR beta chains recognize cytomegalovirus antigens. A later analysis reported that several top co-occurrence clusters appeared linked to parvovirus B19, influenza, CMV and Epstein-Barr virus. In a later analysis, HLA-associated TCR beta chains were found to be more clonally expanded and to have lower generation probabilities than equally common non-associated chains. V-gene and J-gene trimming of TCR beta chains was associated with a missense DCLRE1C variant in a later genetic analysis, and the association was replicated in an independent cohort. The cohort was sequenced for TCR beta chains only, and without alpha or paired-chain data the features that could be detected were limited. Because HLA typing was missing for some donors at each locus, association tests included only the typed subset. Assigning TCR associations to individual alleles was difficult when HLA alleles, especially DR and DQ, strongly co-occurred. Most TCR sequences were observed very rarely across donors, whereas some public TCRs were present in many individuals. In a later genetic analysis, fewer N-insertions in productive TCRs were reported among donors in an Asian-associated ancestry cluster than the roughly 700-donor mean. A cluster of highly shared sequence variants was judged likely to represent a technical artifact of the sequencing pipeline. According to a later analysis, most CMV-associated TCR beta chains appeared to be HLA-restricted, and the HLA associations seemed to be driven largely by CMV exposure. The study listed around 160 TCR beta chains as associated with cytomegalovirus. Because counts were too low, roughly 17 rarely observed V segments, including chromosome 9 orphons, were left out of the earlier analysis of 587 of the donors. In an earlier analysis of some 640 of the donors, most TCR beta V segments were observed in productive rearrangements about 87% or about 30% of the time, broadly matching IMGT annotations. Specific HLA alleles were associated with over 15,000 TCR beta sequences at a false discovery rate of 0.05 in a later analysis. Roughly uniform sequencing depth across donors was assumed in presence/absence analyses, although this assumption may not hold. Linkage disequilibrium might explain the correlated functional status among segregating V segments, but an unknown experimental factor could not be ruled out. The classifier was reported to diagnose cytomegalovirus status with high specificity and sensitivity in both the original and validation cohorts. In a later analysis, TCR association rates were found to vary across HLA loci, with the most associated TCRs seen for DRB1 alleles and the fewest for HLA-C alleles. The authors suggested that the approach could potentially be generalized to other disease states and immunological phenotypes.

Library creation used the immunoSEQ multiplex PCR assay. For the multiplex PCR, a mixture combining 60 forward primers for TCR Vbeta segments and 13 reverse primers for TCR Jbeta segments was used. A multiplex PCR assay on genomic DNA amplified the CDR3 region of rearranged TCR beta genes. The amplified TCR beta libraries were sequenced on the Illumina HiSeq System as 87-base-pair reads. As for how the authors treated the data: In a later analysis, tens of millions of unique TCR beta chains were counted across the roughly 670 repertoires, and roughly 9.9 million of these chains were shared by at least two donors. To remove PCR and sequencing errors, raw reads were error-corrected and collapsed into unique sequences using a nearest-neighbor algorithm that merged closely related sequences. V, D and J gene segments were assigned by aligning CDR3 sequences to IMGT reference sequences. For a sequence to be retained, at least a six-nucleotide match to both a V gene segment and a J gene segment was required. Rearrangements were called productive when the CDR3 lacked stop codons and stayed in frame with V and J; all others were non-productive. Following IMGT convention, CDR3 was defined as the stretch from the second conserved V-encoded cysteine to the conserved J-encoded phenylalanine. In an earlier analysis of around 540 of the donors, sequences lacking an unambiguous match to a single V gene segment were excluded. In an earlier analysis of several hundred of the donors, V segments were called functional above 56.7% productive rearrangements and were called segregating when the between-donor standard deviation exceeded 5%. A statistical classification framework was built for diagnosing cytomegalovirus status from the catalog of TCR beta chain sequences. In a later analysis, TCR nucleotide sequences were compared against IMGT/GENE-DB human TR gene sequences so that V and J genes could be assigned. A later analysis assigned CDR3 sequences and most-parsimonious VDJ recombination scenarios with the TCRdist pipeline. In a later analysis, each TCR beta chain was defined by its CDR3 amino acid sequence together with its V-gene family, and reads without a unique V-gene family were excluded. To address suspected cross-contamination and a sequencing artifact, a later analysis removed approximately 590 highly shared, low-generation-probability nucleotide sequences. A later analysis calculated a clonal expansion index for each public chain from normalized within-repertoire ranks of inferred template counts. In a later analysis, generation probabilities were computed using a VDJ recombination model fitted to out-of-frame rearrangements, and the results were checked against IGoR. Hypergeometric tests were used in a later analysis to score TCR-TCR, TCR-HLA and TCR-CMV co-occurrence, with a repertoire-size bias correction applied to the TCR pairs. To estimate false discovery rates, a later analysis permuted the HLA or CMV assignments 20 times. In a later analysis, co-occurring TCRs were grouped using DBSCAN, and TCRdist sequence similarity was added for clustering within HLA-allele-positive subsets. Co-occurrence clustering excluded repertoires with fewer than 30,000 or more than 120,000 public chains, plus five with anomalous nucleotide sharing. What TCRdb holds here is the immuneACCESS table cut down to in-frame rearrangements. Part of the clones is not present; checked against another copy, under half of the missing clones reflect an unresolved V gene, and the others are unexplained. V and J calls and clone size are given by that table; D and trimming were obtained from the DNA. This sample's table lists over 100,000 clones. The ten largest clones take up more than 3% of the sample.

In total, 630 or so healthy bone marrow donors made up the cohort. At the time of sampling, all cohort members were nominally healthy, though unrecorded immune exposures were likely present. The donor tested CMV seronegative, placing the donor among the 350 to 400 seronegative members of the cohort. Each donor provided a peripheral blood sample, and peripheral blood mononuclear cells were used for TCR beta sequencing. The Qiagen DNeasy Blood Extraction Kit was used to extract genomic DNA from the blood cell samples. The clonotype comes from a man aged 25 to 40 in good health and CMV-seronegative. The sample consisted of PBMCs.

The CDR3 protein is CASSASRDLTEKLFF. Here is the DNA: TGTGCCAGCAGCGCCTCTCGGGATCTGACTGAAAAACTGTTTTTT. The chain is encoded by TRBV9 joined to TRBJ1-4; no confident D gene assignment can be made. V lost 3 bases and J lost 7 bases; the stretch between them is 16 bases long. The germline V gene sets CDR1 to SGDLS and CDR2 to YYNGEE. The CDR3 numbers 15 residues from cysteine through phenylalanine. CDR3 DNA is the only sequence kept; it has 45 bases, read in frame from the first base. Reference TRBV9 and TRBJ1-4 genes cover what lies past the CDR3, so the full variable domain is DSGVTQTPKHLITATGQRVTLRCSPRSGDLSVYWYQQSLDQGLQFLIQYYNGEERAKGNILERFSAQQFPDLHSELNLSSLELGDSALYFCASSASRDLTEKLFFGSGTQLSVL.